This TCR beta chain is from a study of blood T cell repertoires in COVID-19. Overall study context: Specimens from acute and convalescent COVID-19 originated in the United States, Italy and Spain. T cells, B-cell-depleted T cells, or PBMCs provided the cDNA or gDNA that served as material.

Germline values: CDR1 MNHNS, CDR2 SASEGT. Deletions cut 0 bases from V and 4 bases from J, with 9 bases between. The CDR3 has 15 amino acids. As processed by the authors: Reference gene primer amplification gave estimated nucleated cell counts. Using immunoSEQ multiplex PCR, the repertoire was profiled, and TCRdb retains in-frame clones only, with some absent. That table supplies the V and J calls and clone size; D and trimming were determined from the DNA. The sample has 70,000 or so clones; more than 75% are singletons. The chain couples TRBV6-1 to TRBJ1-4; no clear D. The TCR sequence derives from a human donor in a cohort sampled during active COVID-19. The sequenced sample was peripheral blood. The CDR3, as DNA: TGTGCCAGCAGTGAAGCAAGCGGGGTTAATGAAAAACTGTTTTTT. Translated: CASSEASGVNEKLFF.